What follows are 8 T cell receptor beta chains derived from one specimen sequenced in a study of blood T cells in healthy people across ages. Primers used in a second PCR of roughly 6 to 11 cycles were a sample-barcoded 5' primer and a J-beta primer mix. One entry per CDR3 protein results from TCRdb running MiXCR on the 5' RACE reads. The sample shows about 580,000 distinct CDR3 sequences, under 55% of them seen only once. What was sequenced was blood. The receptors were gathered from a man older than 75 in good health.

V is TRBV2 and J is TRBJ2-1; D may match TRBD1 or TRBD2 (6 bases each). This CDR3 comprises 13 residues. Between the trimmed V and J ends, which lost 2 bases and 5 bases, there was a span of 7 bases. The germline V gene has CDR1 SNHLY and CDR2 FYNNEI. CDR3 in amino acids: CASSERGDNEQFF. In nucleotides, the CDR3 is TGTGCCAGCAGTGAAAGGGGGGACAATGAGCAGTTCTTC.

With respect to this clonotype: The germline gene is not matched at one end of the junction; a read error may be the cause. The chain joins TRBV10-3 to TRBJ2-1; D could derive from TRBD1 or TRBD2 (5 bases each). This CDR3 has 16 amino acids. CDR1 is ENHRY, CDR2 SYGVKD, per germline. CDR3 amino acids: CVISEDKGSSYNEQFF. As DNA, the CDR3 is TGTGTCATCAGTGAAGATAAGGGGAGCTCCTACAATGAGCAGTTCTTC.

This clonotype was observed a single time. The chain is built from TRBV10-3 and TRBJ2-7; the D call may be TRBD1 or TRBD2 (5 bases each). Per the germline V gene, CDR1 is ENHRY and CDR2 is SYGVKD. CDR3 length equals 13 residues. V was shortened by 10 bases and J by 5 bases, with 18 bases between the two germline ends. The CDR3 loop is CATRIYGTDEQYF. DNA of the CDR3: TGTGCCACCAGGATATACGGGACGGACGAGCAGTACTTC.

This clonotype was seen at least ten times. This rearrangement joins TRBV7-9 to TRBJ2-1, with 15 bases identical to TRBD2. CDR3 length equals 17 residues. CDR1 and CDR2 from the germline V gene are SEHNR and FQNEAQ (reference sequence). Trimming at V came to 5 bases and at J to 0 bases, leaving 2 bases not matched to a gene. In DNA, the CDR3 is TGTGCCAGCAGCCCGGGACTAGCGGGAGGCTCCTACAATGAGCAGTTCTTC. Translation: CASSPGLAGGSYNEQFF.

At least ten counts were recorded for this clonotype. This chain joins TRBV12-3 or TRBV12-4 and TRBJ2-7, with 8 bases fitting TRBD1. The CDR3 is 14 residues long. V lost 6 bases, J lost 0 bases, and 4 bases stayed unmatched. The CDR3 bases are TGTGCCAGCAGCCGGGACAGGAGCTCCTACGAGCAGTACTTC. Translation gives CASSRDRSSYEQYF.

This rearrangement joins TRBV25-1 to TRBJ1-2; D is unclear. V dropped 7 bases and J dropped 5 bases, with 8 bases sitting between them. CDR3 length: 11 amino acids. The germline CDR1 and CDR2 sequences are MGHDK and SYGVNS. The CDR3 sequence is CASTGVYGYTF. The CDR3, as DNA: TGTGCCAGCACCGGGGTATATGGCTACACCTTC.

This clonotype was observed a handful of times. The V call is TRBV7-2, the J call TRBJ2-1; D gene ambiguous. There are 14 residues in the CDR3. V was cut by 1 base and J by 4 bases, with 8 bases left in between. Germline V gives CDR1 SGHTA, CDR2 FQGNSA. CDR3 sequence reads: CASSLGSPYNEQFF. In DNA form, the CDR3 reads TGTGCCAGCAGCTTAGGGAGCCCGTACAATGAGCAGTTCTTC.

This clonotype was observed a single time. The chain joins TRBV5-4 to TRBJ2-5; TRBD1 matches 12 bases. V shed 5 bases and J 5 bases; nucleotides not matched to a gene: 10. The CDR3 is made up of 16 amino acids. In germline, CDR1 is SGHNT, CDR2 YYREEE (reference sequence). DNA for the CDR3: TGTGCCAGCAGAGCAGAGGGACAGGGGGCTAGGGAGACCCAGTACTTC. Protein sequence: CASRAEGQGARETQYF.